Here is one T cell receptor beta chain with its context. Its antigen is undetermined. The CDR3 has 14 residues. Germline V lookup: CDR1 DFQATT, CDR2 SNEGSKA (reference sequence). V was pared by 3 bases and J by 5 bases, with 7 bases of the junction left unmatched. Cultured CD4+ T cell DNA underwent sequencing with the Oncomine TCR Beta short-read assay. CD4+ T cells were cultured, and genomic DNA was extracted from them. One entry per CDR3 protein, called by TCRdb with MiXCR from the PCR reads. The repertoire has around 10,000 distinct CDR3 sequences, 40% of them found once; the top ten carry 20% to 25%. This specimen belongs to a study of vaccination and CD4 T cells after COVID-19. Study-level background: Convalescent donors: six male, four female; seven Caucasian, two Asian, one multiracial, two Hispanic. In culture, cells were exposed to overlapping spike peptides from SARS-CoV-2, HCoV-NL63, HCoV-OC43 and HCoV-229E.

As to treatment: roughly 11-day PBMC culture with coronavirus spike peptide pools or control peptides (ViraFEST assay). The unexposed donor's CD4+ T cells were collected before the COVID-19 pandemic (2011-2018). Expanded clonotypes were found by TCR sequencing after peptide-pool stimulation (ViraFEST). The chain uses TRBV20-1 and TRBJ2-5; 9 bases agree with TRBD2. The specimen sequenced was CD4+ T cells from blood, cultured in vitro. The origin of this receptor is a human donor in good health. CDR3 protein: CSARIAGVGETQYF. CDR3 DNA sequence: TGCAGTGCTAGGATAGCGGGAGTTGGGGAGACCCAGTACTTC.